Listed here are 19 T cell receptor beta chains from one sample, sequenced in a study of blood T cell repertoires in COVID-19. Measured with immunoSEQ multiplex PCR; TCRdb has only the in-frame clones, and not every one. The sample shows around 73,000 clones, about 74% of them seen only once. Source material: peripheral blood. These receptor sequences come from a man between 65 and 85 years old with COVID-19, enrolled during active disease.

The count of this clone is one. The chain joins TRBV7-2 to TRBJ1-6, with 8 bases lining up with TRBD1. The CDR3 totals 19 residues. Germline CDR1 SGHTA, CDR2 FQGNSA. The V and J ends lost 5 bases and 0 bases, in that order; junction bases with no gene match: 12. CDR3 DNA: TGTGCCAGCAGCCTCAGGGGGCCGGCCACAATCTCCTATAATTCACCCCTCCACTTT. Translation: CASSLRGPATISYNSPLHF.

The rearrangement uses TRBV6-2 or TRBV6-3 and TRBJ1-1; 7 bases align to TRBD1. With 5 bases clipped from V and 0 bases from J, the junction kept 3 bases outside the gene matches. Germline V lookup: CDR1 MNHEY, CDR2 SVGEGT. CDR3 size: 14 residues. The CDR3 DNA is TGTGCCAGCAGTGAGGACAGGATGAACACTGAAGCTTTCTTT. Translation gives CASSEDRMNTEAFF.

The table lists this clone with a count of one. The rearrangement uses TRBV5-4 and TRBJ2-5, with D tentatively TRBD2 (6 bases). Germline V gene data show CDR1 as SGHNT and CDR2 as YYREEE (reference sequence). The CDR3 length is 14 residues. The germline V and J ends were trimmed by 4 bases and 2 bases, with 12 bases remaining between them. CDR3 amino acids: CASSHGGTQETQYF. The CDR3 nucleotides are TGTGCCAGCAGCCACGGGGGAACACAAGAGACCCAGTACTTC.

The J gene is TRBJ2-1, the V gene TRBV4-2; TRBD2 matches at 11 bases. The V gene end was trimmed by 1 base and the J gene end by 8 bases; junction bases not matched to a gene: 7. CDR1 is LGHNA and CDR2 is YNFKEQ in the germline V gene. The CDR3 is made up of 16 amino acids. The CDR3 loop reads CASSQGQLAGVDEQFF. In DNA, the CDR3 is TGTGCCAGCAGCCAAGGTCAACTAGCGGGAGTGGATGAGCAGTTCTTC.

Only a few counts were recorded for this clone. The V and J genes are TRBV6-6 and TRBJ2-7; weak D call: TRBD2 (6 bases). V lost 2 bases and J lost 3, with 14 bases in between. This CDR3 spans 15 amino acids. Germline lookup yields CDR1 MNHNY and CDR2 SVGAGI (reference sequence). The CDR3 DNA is TGTGCCAGCAGTTACGAGGTAGCGGTCTTCTACGAGCAGTACTTC. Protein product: CASSYEVAVFYEQYF.

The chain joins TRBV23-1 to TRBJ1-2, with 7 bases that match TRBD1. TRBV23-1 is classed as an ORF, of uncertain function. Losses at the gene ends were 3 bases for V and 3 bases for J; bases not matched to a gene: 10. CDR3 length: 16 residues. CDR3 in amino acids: CASSHDPRTGHYGYTF. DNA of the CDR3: TGCGCCAGCAGTCATGACCCCCGGACAGGCCACTATGGCTACACCTTC.

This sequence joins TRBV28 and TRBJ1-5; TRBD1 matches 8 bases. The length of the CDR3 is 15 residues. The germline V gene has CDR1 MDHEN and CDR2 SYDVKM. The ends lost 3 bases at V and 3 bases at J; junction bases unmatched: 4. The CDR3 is CASSFGQGYNQPQHF. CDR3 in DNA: TGTGCCAGCAGTTTCGGACAGGGTTACAATCAGCCCCAGCATTTT. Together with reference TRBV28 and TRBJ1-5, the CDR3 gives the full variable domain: DVKVTQSSRYLVKRTGEKVFLECVQDMDHENMFWYRQDPGLGLRLIYFSYDVKMKEKGDIPEGYSVSREKKERFSLILESASTNQTSMYLCASSFGQGYNQPQHFGDGTRLSIL.

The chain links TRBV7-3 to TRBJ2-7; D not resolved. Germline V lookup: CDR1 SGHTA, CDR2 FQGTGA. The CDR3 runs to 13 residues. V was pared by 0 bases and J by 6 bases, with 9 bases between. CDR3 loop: CASSLTYVSEQYF. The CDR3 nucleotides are TGTGCCAGCAGCTTAACCTATGTGAGCGAGCAGTACTTC.

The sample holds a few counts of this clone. The CDR3 coding sequence is TGCGCCAGCAGCTTGGAGCGGGAGTACAATGAGCAGTTCTTC. Translation: CASSLEREYNEQFF. This chain joins TRBV5-1 and TRBJ2-1, with 8 bases aligning to TRBD2. From germline, CDR1 is SGHRS and CDR2 YFSETQ. After removal of 0 bases from V and 4 bases from J, the junction contained 0 bases not matched to a gene. CDR3 length: 14 residues.

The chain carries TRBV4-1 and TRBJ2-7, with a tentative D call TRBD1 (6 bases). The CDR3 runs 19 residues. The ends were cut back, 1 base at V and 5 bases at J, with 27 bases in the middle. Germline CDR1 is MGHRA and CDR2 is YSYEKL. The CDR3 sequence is CASSQGARAAKPQGNEQYF. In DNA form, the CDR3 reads TGCGCCAGCAGCCAAGGGGCGAGAGCGGCCAAACCTCAGGGGAACGAGCAGTACTTC.

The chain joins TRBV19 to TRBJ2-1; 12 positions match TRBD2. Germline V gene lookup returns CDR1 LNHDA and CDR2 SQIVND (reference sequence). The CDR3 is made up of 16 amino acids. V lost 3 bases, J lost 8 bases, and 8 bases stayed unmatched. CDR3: CASSISGLAGSHEQFF. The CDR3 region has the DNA TGTGCCAGTAGTATTTCGGGACTAGCGGGTTCCCATGAGCAGTTCTTC.

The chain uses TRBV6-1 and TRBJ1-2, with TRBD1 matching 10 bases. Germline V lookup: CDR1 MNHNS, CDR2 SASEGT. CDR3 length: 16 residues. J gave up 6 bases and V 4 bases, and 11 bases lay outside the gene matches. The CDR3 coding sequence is TGTGCCAGCAGTGTTTACCGGGACAGGGGCCTGGATGGCTACACCTTC. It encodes CASSVYRDRGLDGYTF.

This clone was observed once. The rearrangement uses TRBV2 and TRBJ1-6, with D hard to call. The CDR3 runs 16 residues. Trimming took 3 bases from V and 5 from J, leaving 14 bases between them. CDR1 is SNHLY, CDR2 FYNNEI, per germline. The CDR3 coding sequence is TGTGCCAGCAGTGAGTGGCAGGCGACCGATAATTCACCCCTCCACTTT. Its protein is CASSEWQATDNSPLHF.

In nucleotides, the CDR3 is TGTGCCAGCAGTTTCCTAGCGGGAACCGGGGAGCTGTTTTTT. Amino acid sequence: CASSFLAGTGELFF. The rearrangement links TRBV27 to TRBJ2-2; 9 bases fit TRBD2. The J segment lost 5 bases and the V segment lost 3 bases, leaving 1 base of the junction unmatched. Germline CDR1 and CDR2: MNHEY and SMNVEV (reference sequence). There are 14 residues in the CDR3.

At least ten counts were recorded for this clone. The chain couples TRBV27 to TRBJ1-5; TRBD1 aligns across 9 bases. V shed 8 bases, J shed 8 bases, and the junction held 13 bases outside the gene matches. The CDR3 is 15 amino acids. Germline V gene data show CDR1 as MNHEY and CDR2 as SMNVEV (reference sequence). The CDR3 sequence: CASSWGTGRVEPQHF. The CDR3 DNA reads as TGTGCCAGCTCCTGGGGGACAGGGCGGGTGGAGCCCCAGCATTTT.

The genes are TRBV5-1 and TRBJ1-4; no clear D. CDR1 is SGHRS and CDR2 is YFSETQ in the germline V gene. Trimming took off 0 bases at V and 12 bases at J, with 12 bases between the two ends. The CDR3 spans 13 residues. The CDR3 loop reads CASSLGRPEELFF. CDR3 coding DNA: TGCGCCAGCAGCTTGGGGCGGCCGGAGGAACTGTTTTTT.

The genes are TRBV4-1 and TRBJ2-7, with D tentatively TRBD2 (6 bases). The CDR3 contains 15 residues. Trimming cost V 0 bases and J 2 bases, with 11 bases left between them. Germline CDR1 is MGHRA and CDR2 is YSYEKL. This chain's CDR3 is CASSQDPGLTYEQYF. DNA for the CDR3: TGCGCCAGCAGCCAAGATCCGGGACTTACCTACGAGCAGTACTTC.

CDR3: CASRGLAGGRHNEQFF. CDR3 sequence (DNA): TGTGCCAGCAGGGGACTAGCGGGAGGGAGACACAATGAGCAGTTCTTC. The chain couples TRBV4-2 to TRBJ2-1; 16 positions agree with TRBD2. This CDR3 is built from 16 residues. Germline V CDR1 and CDR2: LGHNA, YNFKEQ. The J segment lost 5 bases and the V segment lost 6 bases, leaving 4 bases of the junction unmatched.

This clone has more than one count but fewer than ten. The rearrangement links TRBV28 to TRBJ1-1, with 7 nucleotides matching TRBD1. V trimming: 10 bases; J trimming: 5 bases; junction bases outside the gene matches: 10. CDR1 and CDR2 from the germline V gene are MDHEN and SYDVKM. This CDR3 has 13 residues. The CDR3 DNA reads TGTGCCACCATAACCCACAGGGGAACTGAAGCTTTCTTT. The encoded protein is CATITHRGTEAFF.